This T cell receptor beta chain emerged from a study of beta chain features in type 1 diabetes. Expressed TCRB transcripts got sequenced, as all isolated RNA was reverse transcribed. Assay used: immunoSEQ multiplex PCR; TCRdb lists only in-frame clones, some missing. Altogether about 210,000 clones are present, about a tenth being singletons, with the ten largest covering about 1.2%. V was shortened by 0 bases and J by 5 bases, with 10 bases between the two germline ends. The CDR3 length is 14 residues. Germline V lookup: CDR1 SQVTM, CDR2 ANQGSEA. Staining for CD45RO/CCR7/CD25/CD127/CD95/CD27 allowed sorting of CD4+ naive, central memory, regulatory and stem cell-like memory cells.

This TCR was sampled from a young man in good health. V is TRBV29-1 and J is TRBJ2-2, with D possibly matching TRBD2 (6 bases). Specimen: central memory CD4+ T cells from blood. In nucleotides, the CDR3 is TGCAGCGTTGAAGATGCGGGGTTAACCGGGGAGCTGTTTTTT. This translates into CSVEDAGLTGELFF.